By sample share, the clone carrying this T cell receptor (beta chain) is medium-sized. Its antigen is as yet unknown. This sample is drawn from a study of T cell repertoires in cytomegalovirus infection. In the study overall: CMV infection and matching HLA type were both indicated by public TCR beta signatures.

V shed 2 bases, J shed 9 bases, and the junction held 24 bases outside the gene matches. The CDR3 has 20 amino acids. Per the germline V gene, CDR1 is SGHTA and CDR2 is FQGNSA. Findings of the study overall: There were HLA-C-restricted CMV-specific TCR beta clonotypes dominating the ex vivo response. Cumulative public TCR beta family frequency identified CMV carriers with the relevant HLA.

One entry per CDR3 protein, called by TCRdb with MiXCR from the reads. The sample carries approximately 140,000 distinct CDR3 sequences, under 8.5% recorded once. The sample was PBMCs. This sequence joins TRBV7-2 and TRBJ2-3; TRBD2 matches 9 bases. The source is a human donor in good health (CMV status not recorded). Some clones in this sample may be carry-over from other donors' samples. The CDR3 DNA reads as TGTGCCAGCAGCTTACTGGGGCTAGCGGGGACTGCCCCACGGTCCATAACGCAGTATTTT. It yields the protein CASSLLGLAGTAPRSITQYF.